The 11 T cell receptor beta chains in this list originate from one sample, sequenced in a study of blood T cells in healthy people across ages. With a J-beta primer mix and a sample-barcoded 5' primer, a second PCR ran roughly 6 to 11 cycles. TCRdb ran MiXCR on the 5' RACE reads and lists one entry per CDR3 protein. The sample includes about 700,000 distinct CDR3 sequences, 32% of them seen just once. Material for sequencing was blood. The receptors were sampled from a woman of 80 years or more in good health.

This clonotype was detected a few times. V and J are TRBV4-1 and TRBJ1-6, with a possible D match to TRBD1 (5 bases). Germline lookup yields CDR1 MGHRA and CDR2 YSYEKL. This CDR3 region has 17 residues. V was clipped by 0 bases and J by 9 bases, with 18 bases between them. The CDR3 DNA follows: TGCGCCAGCAGCCAAGACCCTCCAGACAGTTATGGTTCACCCCTCCACTTT. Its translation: CASSQDPPDSYGSPLHF.

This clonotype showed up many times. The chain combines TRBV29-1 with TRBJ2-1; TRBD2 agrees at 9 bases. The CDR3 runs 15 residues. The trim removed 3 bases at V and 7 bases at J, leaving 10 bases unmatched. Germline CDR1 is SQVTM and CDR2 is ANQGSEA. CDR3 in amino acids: CSVEGLAWKGNEQFF. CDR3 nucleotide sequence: TGCAGCGTTGAGGGACTAGCATGGAAGGGGAATGAGCAGTTCTTC.

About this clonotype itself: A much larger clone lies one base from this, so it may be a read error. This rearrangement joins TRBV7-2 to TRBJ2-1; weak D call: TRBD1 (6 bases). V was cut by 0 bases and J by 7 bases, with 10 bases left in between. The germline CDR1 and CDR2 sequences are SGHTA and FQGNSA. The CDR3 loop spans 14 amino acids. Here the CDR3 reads CASSLAQGWNEQFF. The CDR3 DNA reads TGTGCCAGCAGCTTAGCGCAGGGGTGGAATGAGCAGTTCTTC.

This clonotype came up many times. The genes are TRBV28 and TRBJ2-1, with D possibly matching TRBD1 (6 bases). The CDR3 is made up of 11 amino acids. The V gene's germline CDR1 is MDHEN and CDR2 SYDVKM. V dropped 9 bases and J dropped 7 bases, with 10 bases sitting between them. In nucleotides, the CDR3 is TGTGCCAGTGTCAGGGGAAATGAGCAGTTCTTC. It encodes CASVRGNEQFF.

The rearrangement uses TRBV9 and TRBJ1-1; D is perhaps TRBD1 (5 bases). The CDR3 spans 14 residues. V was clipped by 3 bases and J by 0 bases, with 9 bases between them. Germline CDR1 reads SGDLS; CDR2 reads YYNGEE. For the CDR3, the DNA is TGTGCCAGCAGCGAAGGACACTTGAACACTGAAGCTTTCTTT. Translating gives CASSEGHLNTEAFF.

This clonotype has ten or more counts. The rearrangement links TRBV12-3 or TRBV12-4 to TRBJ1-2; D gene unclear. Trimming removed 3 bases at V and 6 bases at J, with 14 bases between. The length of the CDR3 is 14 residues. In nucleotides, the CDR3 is TGTGCCAGCAGTTTTGGCGGCCCGGGCCATGGCTACACCTTC. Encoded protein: CASSFGGPGHGYTF.

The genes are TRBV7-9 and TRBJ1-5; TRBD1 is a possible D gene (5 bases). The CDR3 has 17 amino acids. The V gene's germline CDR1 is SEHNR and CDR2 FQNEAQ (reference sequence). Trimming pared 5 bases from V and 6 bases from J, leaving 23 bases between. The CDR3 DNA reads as TGTGCCAGCAGCCCGGAAACCGGGACCCTGGGCGGTCAGCCCCAGCATTTT. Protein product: CASSPETGTLGGQPQHF.

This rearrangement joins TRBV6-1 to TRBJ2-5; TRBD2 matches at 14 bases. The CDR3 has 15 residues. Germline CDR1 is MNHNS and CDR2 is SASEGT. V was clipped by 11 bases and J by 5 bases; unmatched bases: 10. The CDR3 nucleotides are TGTGCCCGCAAGACTAGCGGGGGGGCAAGGGAGACCCAGTACTTC. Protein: CARKTSGGARETQYF.

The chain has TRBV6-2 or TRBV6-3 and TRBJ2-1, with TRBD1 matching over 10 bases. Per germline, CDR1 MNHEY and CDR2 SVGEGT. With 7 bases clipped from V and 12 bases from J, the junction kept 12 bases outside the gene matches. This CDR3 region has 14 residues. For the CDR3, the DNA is TGTGCCAGCATTGACCGGGACAGGGGCTACGTGCAGTTCTTC. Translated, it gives CASIDRDRGYVQFF.

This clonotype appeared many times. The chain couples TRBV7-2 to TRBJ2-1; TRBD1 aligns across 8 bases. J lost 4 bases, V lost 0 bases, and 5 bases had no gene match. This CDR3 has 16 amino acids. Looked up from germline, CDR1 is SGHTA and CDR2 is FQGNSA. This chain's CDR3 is CASSLASTGGYNEQFF. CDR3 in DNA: TGTGCCAGCAGCTTAGCTTCTACAGGGGGATACAATGAGCAGTTCTTC.

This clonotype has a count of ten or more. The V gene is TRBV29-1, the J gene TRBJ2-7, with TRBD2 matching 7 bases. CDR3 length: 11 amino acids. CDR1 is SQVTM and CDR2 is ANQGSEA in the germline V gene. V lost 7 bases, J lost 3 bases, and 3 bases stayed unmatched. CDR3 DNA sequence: TGCAGCGCACGGGGGGACTACGAGCAGTACTTC. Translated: CSARGDYEQYF.